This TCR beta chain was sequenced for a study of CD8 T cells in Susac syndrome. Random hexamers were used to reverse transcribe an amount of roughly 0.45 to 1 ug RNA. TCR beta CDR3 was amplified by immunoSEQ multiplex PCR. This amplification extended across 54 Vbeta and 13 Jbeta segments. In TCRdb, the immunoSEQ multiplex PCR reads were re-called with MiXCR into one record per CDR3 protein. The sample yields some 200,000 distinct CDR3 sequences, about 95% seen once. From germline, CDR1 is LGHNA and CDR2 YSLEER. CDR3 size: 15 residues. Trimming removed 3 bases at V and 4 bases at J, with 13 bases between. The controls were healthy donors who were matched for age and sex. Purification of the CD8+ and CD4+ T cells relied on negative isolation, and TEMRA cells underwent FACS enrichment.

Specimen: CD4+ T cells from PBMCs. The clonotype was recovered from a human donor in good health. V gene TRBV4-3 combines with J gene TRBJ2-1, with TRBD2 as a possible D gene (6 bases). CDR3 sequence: CASSHGRGVYNEQFF. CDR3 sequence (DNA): TGCGCCAGCAGCCATGGACGCGGGGTATACAATGAGCAGTTCTTC.